Below, one T cell receptor beta chain is given with its context. No cognate antigen has been identified for it. The data originate from a study of T cells in women clearing cervical HPV infection (dated by TCRdb to about 2018). For the wider study: The cases were approximately 23 women with histologically confirmed HPV16-related CIN3 or worse, and 2 of those women had invasive cancers. The roughly 23 controls were women who cleared a single incident HPV16 infection within 12 months without developing precancer or cancer. Blood from cases was collected at the visit at which the lesion was first identified, whereas blood from controls was collected once infection was no longer detected. Among cases, blood sampling occurred a median of roughly 160 days after lesion detection, with an interquartile range of roughly 90 to 200 days. Since only a few of the women had HLA typing available, the possibility that HLA type was acting as a confounder could not be ruled out. The exploratory proof-of-principle case-control study was nested within the Guanacaste HPV Natural History Study in Costa Rica and compared TCR repertoires across cervical HPV16 outcomes. Cases were matched to controls by age within five years and by the year the sample was collected. A median age of approximately 32 years was observed in cases versus less than 40 in controls, and no significant differences in baseline characteristics were found. The parent cohort enrolled roughly 9,600 women aged 18 or older in Guanacaste, Costa Rica, during about 1993 to 1995 and followed them for approximately 7 years. As quality controls, five blinded duplicates were added to each group, bringing the total to approximately 60 samples made up of around 50 participants and 10 or so replicates.

General findings and caveats noted by the study authors: CIN3+ cases had significantly higher TCR repertoire richness than controls across sequencing depths, but evenness did not differ between the groups. The cross-sectional design could not show whether associations preceded infection or resulted from it; effector/memory subsets and HPV-specific T cells were not isolated. Because the number of T cells in each sample was unknown, differences in richness could reflect differing T-cell content rather than repertoire biology. Cases were distinguished from controls with an estimated AUC of over 0.75 by random forest classifiers combining richness and V gene abundances.

TCR beta CDR3 regions were amplified by multiplex PCR from an average of approximately 1,200 ng genomic DNA per sample using the immunoSEQ assay. Primer bias was corrected in the assay by using a complete synthetic TCR repertoire to establish an amplification baseline. The amplicons were sequenced on the Illumina platform. Under the source paper's analysis protocol: Sequences were error-corrected by clustering with frequency ratios and a modified nearest-neighbor algorithm and were then analyzed in the immunoSEQ Analyzer with IMGT gene definitions. At each rarefaction depth, TCR richness and evenness were averaged across 20 rarefaction repeats, and any sample with fewer sequences than the depth was left out. Wilcoxon rank sum tests with FDR correction were used to compare V, D and J gene relative abundances between the groups. Blinded duplicates gave an intraclass correlation of around 95% for TCR richness and an average of roughly 76% across 66 gene segments. Entries here come from immuneACCESS through TCRdb and include only in-frame sequences with V and J called. Some clones fail to appear in such tables; in the studies checked, an unresolved V gene covers under half of the shortfall, and the cause of the remainder is unknown. V, J and clone size are taken as reported in that table, and D and trimming were inferred from the DNA itself. This sample's table has entries for more than 20,000 clones. 8% to 10% of the sample goes to the ten largest clones.

Every participant had a single incident cervical HPV16 infection, and women with prevalent HPV16 infections were excluded. Cervical HPV DNA was detected with MY09/MY11 PCR, and genotyping was done by dot-blot hybridization. Fifteen mL of heparinized blood was centrifuged, after which the buffy coat was aliquoted, frozen at -30 degrees C, and then stored at -80 degrees C. QIAGEN kits were used to extract genomic DNA from the buffy coat specimens. Sequenced sample: blood buffy coat. This sequence originates from a woman between 18 and 75 years old with a cervical HPV16 infection that either progressed to CIN3+ or cleared (not recorded which).

The CDR3 here reads CASSFVDRTYYGYTF. The covered CDR3 bases are TGTGCCAGCAGCTTTGTGGACAGGACCTACTATGGC. Recombination joined TRBV7-9 with TRBJ1-2; 7 bases in the middle match TRBD1. The read halts 3 residues ahead of the CDR3 end, with the missing end drawn from the germline J gene. CDR1 and CDR2 were assigned from the germline V gene (reference sequence) as SEHNR and FQNEAQ. V lost 3 bases and J lost 3 bases, and the count of bases not matched to a germline gene is 7. Its CDR3 holds 15 amino acids, cysteine through phenylalanine. The DNA covers only part of the CDR3, 36 bases in frame from base 1.